This is a list of T cell receptor beta chains from one sample in a study of blood T cell repertoires in COVID-19. The table came from immunoSEQ multiplex PCR; TCRdb's copy has only in-frame clones and leaves some out. The table records 200,000 to 250,000 clones, around 84% of them present only once. The sequencing input was peripheral blood. These receptor sequences come from a woman of 80 years or more with active or convalescent COVID-19. The CDR3 runs from the conserved cysteine through the conserved F or W. A D gene is named only where the DNA matches it firmly. Clone size appears in some rows only: once, few, many, or a class for an expanded clone.

j_call d_call clone_size v_call cdr3_nt cdr3_aa
TRBJ1-2 TRBD1 NA TRBV7-2 TGTGCCAGCAGCTCCGGGGACAGCTATGGCTACACCTTC CASSSGDSYGYTF
TRBJ2-1 TRBD2 NA TRBV19 TGTGCCAGTATTGCTAGCGGGAGAAGGTTTACTGAGCAGTTCTTC CASIASGRRFTEQFF
TRBJ2-1 TRBD2 few TRBV5-4 TGTGCCAGCAGCTCCTACAGTCTTTCCGGGACTAGCGGGCACAATGAGCAGTTCTTC CASSSYSLSGTSGHNEQFF
TRBJ2-2 NA NA TRBV2 TGTGCCAGCAGTGCTACTTCCACCGGGGAGCTGTTTTTT CASSATSTGELFF
TRBJ2-1 NA NA TRBV7-9 TGTGCCAGCAGCTTAGGGAGGACTCTAGCGTCTGAGCAGTTCTTC CASSLGRTLASEQFF
TRBJ1-2 NA NA TRBV6-5 TGTGCCAGCAGTTATGGATCGGGGGGTTATGGCTACACCTTC CASSYGSGGYGYTF
TRBJ1-1 NA NA TRBV6-2/TRBV6-3 TGTGCCAGCAGCAGACTACAGGGTCCGGCGAACACTGAAGCTTTCTTT CASSRLQGPANTEAFF
TRBJ2-3 NA NA TRBV12-3/TRBV12-4 TGTGCCAGCAGTCTCGCAGGCTATACGCAGTATTTT CASSLAGYTQYF
TRBJ2-5 TRBD1 NA TRBV30 TGTGCCTGGGGGGACAGAAAACCCGGCGGAGAGACCCAGTACTTC CAWGDRKPGGETQYF
TRBJ2-2 TRBD1 NA TRBV5-4 TGTGCCAGCACCGTGGACAGGGTCAACACCGGGGAGCTGTTTTTT CASTVDRVNTGELFF
TRBJ2-3 TRBD2 NA TRBV5-6 TGTGCCAGCAGCTTGGGACTAGCGGCCGCAATGAAATCGGGTACGCAGTATTTT CASSLGLAAAMKSGTQYF
TRBJ1-1 TRBD1 few TRBV11-1 TGTGCCAGCAGTTCCGCAGGGGGCGCGGTGAACACTGAAGCTTTCTTT CASSSAGGAVNTEAFF
TRBJ2-1 NA once TRBV3-1/TRBV3-2 TGTGCCAGCAGCCTGAGCTCCTACAATGAGCAGTTCTTC CASSLSSYNEQFF
TRBJ1-6 NA NA TRBV7-8 TGTGCCAGCAGCTTAGAAACCCCCGCAGGAACCCTCGGTTCACCCCTCCACTTT CASSLETPAGTLGSPLHF
TRBJ1-6 NA many TRBV2 TGTGCCAGCCTGACAGGTTCTCTAGGTAATTCACCCCTCCACTTT CASLTGSLGNSPLHF
TRBJ2-1 NA once TRBV7-7 TGTGCCAGCAGCACCCATGGGGGGGGCCGTGGGCAGTTCTTC CASSTHGGGRGQFF
TRBJ2-3 NA NA TRBV27 TGTGCCAGCGGCACAGCGGCAGGTCTCACAGATACGCAGTATTTT CASGTAAGLTDTQYF
TRBJ1-2 NA NA TRBV18 TGTGCCAGCTCACTATCCCAGGGGAAGGGCGATGGCTACACCTTC CASSLSQGKGDGYTF
TRBJ2-3 NA NA TRBV10-2 TGCGCCAGCAAGGTCCTAGCGGAGCCGACAGGTACGCAGTATTTT CASKVLAEPTGTQYF
TRBJ2-3 TRBD2 NA TRBV28 TGTGCCAGCAGCTCTAGCGGGAGGGCCGGCGATACGCAGTATTTT CASSSSGRAGDTQYF
TRBJ1-4 NA NA TRBV5-6 TGTGCCAGCACCCTTGGTACGAACACCCCCGCAACTAATGAAAAACTGTTTTTT CASTLGTNTPATNEKLFF
TRBJ2-2 NA NA TRBV9 TGTGCCAGCAGCGTAACGGGTCAAGTTACCGGGGAGCTGTTTTTT CASSVTGQVTGELFF
TRBJ1-1 NA NA TRBV6-2/TRBV6-3 TGTGCCAGCAGTCGGACAGTCGCAATGGGCCTCTTT CASSRTVAMGLF
TRBJ1-2 TRBD1 NA TRBV5-1 TGCGCCAGCAGCCTTTTACAGGGGAACTATGGCTACACCTTC CASSLLQGNYGYTF
TRBJ1-4 NA NA TRBV11-2 TGTGCCAGCAGCCAAGGAGGTAATGAAAAACTGTTTTTT CASSQGGNEKLFF